This T cell receptor beta chain emerged from a study of human T cells and chemical hapten exposure. This clonotype was counted ten times or more. Trimming stripped 6 bases from V and 0 bases from J, with 7 bases between. Looked up from germline, CDR1 is KGHSH and CDR2 is LQKENI. The CDR3 runs 13 residues. In TCRdb, the RACE reads were re-called with MiXCR into one record per CDR3 protein. The data show over 300,000 distinct CDR3 sequences, 5% to 6.5% seen once. Time point in this sample: pre-sensitization, week 0. The treatment was: therapeutic diphenylcyclopropenone sensitization with weekly scalp DPC.

V and J are TRBV18 and TRBJ2-3; no clear D gene. The input for sequencing was whole blood, taken in connection with sensitization to the hapten diphenylcyclopropenone (DPC). This receptor was obtained from a woman aged 50 to 65 with alopecia areata. Some clones in this sample may be carry-over from other donors' samples. The CDR3 here is CASSPTSTDTQYF. In DNA form, the CDR3 reads TGTGCCAGCTCTCCCACTAGCACAGATACGCAGTATTTT.